Listed below are T cell receptor beta chains from one sample, sequenced in a study of blood T cell repertoires in COVID-19. Libraries were prepared by immunoSEQ multiplex PCR; TCRdb keeps only in-frame clonotypes and omits some of them. This table has tens of thousands of clones, around 90% appearing once. Specimen: peripheral blood. The receptors were sampled from a woman aged 80 or over with COVID-19, enrolled during active disease. Each CDR3 is given with its conserved first and last residue. D genes are given only for firm matches. The listing skips clone size in some rows; elsewhere it reads once, few, many or a size class.

CDR3 DNA,CDR3 protein,clone size,J gene,V gene,D gene
TGTGCCAGTGGGGCTAGCGGGGGTATTCAAGAGACCCAGTACTTC,CASGASGGIQETQYF,NA,TRBJ2-5,TRBV19,TRBD2
TGTGCCAGCAGCTCCCCCGCGACAGGGGTCTATGGCTACACCTTC,CASSSPATGVYGYTF,NA,TRBJ1-2,TRBV27,TRBD1
TGTGCCAGCAGCCAAGGTCTTCCGGGACAGCCGGGACCCCTCCACTTT,CASSQGLPGQPGPLHF,once,TRBJ1-6,TRBV3-1/TRBV3-2,TRBD1
TGTGCCAGCAGTACACCACGGGAGGGCCGGGCGCAGTACTTC,CASSTPREGRAQYF,NA,TRBJ2-7,TRBV27,TRBD2
TGTGCCAGCAGTTATCAGGCTAGCGGGGGGGCAGATACGCAGTATTTT,CASSYQASGGADTQYF,NA,TRBJ2-3,TRBV6-5,TRBD2
TGTGCCAGCACCTCAGGGCCTAACACTGAAGCTTTCTTT,CASTSGPNTEAFF,NA,TRBJ1-1,TRBV3-1/TRBV3-2,NA
TGTGCCAGCAGCTTAGCGGGACAAGCCAAAAACATTCAGTACTTC,CASSLAGQAKNIQYF,NA,TRBJ2-4,TRBV7-9,NA
TGTGCCAGCTCACTGGGACAGGGTAACACTGAAGCTTTCTTT,CASSLGQGNTEAFF,few,TRBJ1-1,TRBV18,TRBD1
TGTGCCAGCAGTGCTTACTTCGACAGAGCTACCGGGGAGCTGTTTTTT,CASSAYFDRATGELFF,NA,TRBJ2-2,TRBV6-1,NA
TGTGCCAGCAGCTTAACGCGGGGGGGCCAGGAGCAGTACTTC,CASSLTRGGQEQYF,NA,TRBJ2-7,TRBV7-2,TRBD2
TGTGCCAGTTCGGACAGACTCACAGATACGCAGTATTTT,CASSDRLTDTQYF,NA,TRBJ2-3,TRBV6-5,NA
TGTGCCAGCAGTTACTCCGAGACAGGGAGTACTGAAGCTTTCTTT,CASSYSETGSTEAFF,NA,TRBJ1-1,TRBV6-5,TRBD1
TGTGCCAGCTCACCACGTGGGGGGATGAACACTGAAGCTTTCTTT,CASSPRGGMNTEAFF,NA,TRBJ1-1,TRBV18,NA
TGTGCCAGTAGTCCAGGAAATCAGCCCCAGCATTTT,CASSPGNQPQHF,once,TRBJ1-5,TRBV19,NA
TGTGCTAGTACACAGGGGGCTGGAAACACCATATATTTT,CASTQGAGNTIYF,NA,TRBJ1-3,TRBV12-5,TRBD1
TGTGCCAGCAGCTCGGGGGGGGAGCAGTTCTTC,CASSSGGEQFF,NA,TRBJ2-1,TRBV11-2,TRBD2
TGTGCCAGCAGCCAAGGACTAGCGGGGGGCCGGGAGACCCAGTACTTC,CASSQGLAGGRETQYF,NA,TRBJ2-5,TRBV3-1/TRBV3-2,TRBD2
TGTGCCAGCAGCAAAGGTGGGGGGACAGGGGGCGCGACTAACTATGGCTACACCTTC,CASSKGGGTGGATNYGYTF,NA,TRBJ1-2,TRBV21-1,NA
TGTGCCAGCAGCTTAGATGGCGGGGGGCCTTACAATGAGCAGTTCTTC,CASSLDGGGPYNEQFF,NA,TRBJ2-1,TRBV11-2,TRBD2
TGTGCCAGCAGTTTATTCGGGACTAGTCTCACAGATACGCAGTATTTT,CASSLFGTSLTDTQYF,once,TRBJ2-3,TRBV28,TRBD2
TGTGCCAGCAGCAGTGGACTGGGACAGACAGATACGCAGTATTTT,CASSSGLGQTDTQYF,NA,TRBJ2-3,TRBV3-1/TRBV3-2,TRBD1
TGCGCCAGCAGCCAACCAAGACAGGGGGCGCGGTCCTACGAGCAGTACTTC,CASSQPRQGARSYEQYF,NA,TRBJ2-7,TRBV4-1,TRBD1
TGTGCCAGCAGCAAAGGGGGCCGGCAAGAGACCCAGTACTTC,CASSKGGRQETQYF,NA,TRBJ2-5,TRBV27,TRBD1
TGTGCCAGCAGCTTAGGTGTGGGAGCCTTCTACAATGAGCAGTTCTTC,CASSLGVGAFYNEQFF,NA,TRBJ2-1,TRBV7-9,NA
TGCGCCAGCAGCCTAGAGCGGGGGGATCTAGATACGCAGTATTTT,CASSLERGDLDTQYF,NA,TRBJ2-3,TRBV5-1,TRBD2
TGTGCCAGCAGCCCGGACAGGGGCTATGGCTACACCTTC,CASSPDRGYGYTF,NA,TRBJ1-2,TRBV2,TRBD1
TGTGCTAGTGGTCTTACAGGGATAACCGGGGAGCTGTTTTTT,CASGLTGITGELFF,NA,TRBJ2-2,TRBV12-5,NA
TGCGCCAGCAGCTTGGCAGGGCCGAGCACAGATACGCAGTATTTT,CASSLAGPSTDTQYF,NA,TRBJ2-3,TRBV5-1,NA
TGTGCCACTGGACAGAGAAGCTCTGGAAACACCATATATTTT,CATGQRSSGNTIYF,NA,TRBJ1-3,TRBV19,NA
TGTGCCAGCAGCCCTACCGGGACAGGGCCCTATGGCTACACCTTC,CASSPTGTGPYGYTF,NA,TRBJ1-2,TRBV9,TRBD1
TGTGCCAGCTGTTGGGGACTAGCGGCGGGGGAGACCCAGTACTTC,CASCWGLAAGETQYF,NA,TRBJ2-5,TRBV2,TRBD2
TGTGCCAGCAGCAAAGTGTGCACAGGCTACACCTTC,CASSKVCTGYTF,few,TRBJ1-2,TRBV21-1,NA
TGCAGTGCTAGTCGGGGTAATGGAGAGCAGTACTTC,CSASRGNGEQYF,NA,TRBJ2-7,TRBV20-1,NA
TGCGCCAGCAGCCAGTACACAGATACGCAGTATTTT,CASSQYTDTQYF,NA,TRBJ2-3,TRBV5-1,NA
TGTGCCAGCAGCGTGGCGGGACTAGTGACAGATACGCAGTATTTT,CASSVAGLVTDTQYF,NA,TRBJ2-3,TRBV9,TRBD2
TGTGCCAGCATGTACAGAAACACCGGGGAGCTGTTTTTT,CASMYRNTGELFF,NA,TRBJ2-2,TRBV6-5,NA
TGCGCCAGCAGCCTCAGCAGGGTTAACACTGAAGCTTTCTTT,CASSLSRVNTEAFF,NA,TRBJ1-1,TRBV5-1,NA
TGTGCCAACCCCCCGGGGGGGACAGGGGATCAGCCCCAGCATTTT,CANPPGGTGDQPQHF,NA,TRBJ1-5,TRBV7-3,TRBD1
TGTGCCAGCAGCTTAGATGGGGGGGGCCTCTACGAGCAGTACTTC,CASSLDGGGLYEQYF,NA,TRBJ2-7,TRBV7-2,NA
TGTGCCAGCAGCTCACAGGGGCGGGTTGAAAAACTGTTTTTT,CASSSQGRVEKLFF,NA,TRBJ1-4,TRBV7-9,TRBD1
TGTGCCACCAGCAGAGAAGCGCTCAGGGAAAGCGAGCAGTACTTC,CATSREALRESEQYF,NA,TRBJ2-7,TRBV15,NA